This T cell receptor (beta chain) was sequenced in a study of shared clonotypes between healthy human individuals. Sequencing used immunoSEQ multiplex PCR; TCRdb keeps in-frame clones, though not all of them. Of about 1.1 million clones in the sample, 60% to 80% were seen once. Study conclusions and caveats: Generation probabilities were higher for clonotypes shared across all four sorted-subset donors than for unshared ones. Clonotype sharing among donors, it was expected, would be affected by sequencing depth. Larger estimated richness was generally seen in naive subsets than in memory subsets. For sorted subsets, rarefaction showed incomplete sequencing despite large depth.

The germline V gene has CDR1 SEHNR and CDR2 FQNEAQ (reference sequence). The germline V and J ends were trimmed by 2 bases and 6 bases, with 8 bases remaining between them. This CDR3 region has 12 residues. About this clone itself: Its antigen is unidentified. The sample holds other DNA sequences that translate to the same CDR3.

The chain combines TRBV7-9 with TRBJ2-7; D is unclear. The sequencing sample was made of memory CD4+ T cells from PBMCs. The subset was: CD45RA-negative fraction. This TCR derives from a man aged 18 to 29 in good health. Some clones in this sample may be carry-over from other donors' samples. The CDR3 DNA sequence: TGTGCCAGCAGCTTAACAACTGGCGAGCAGTACTTC. Its protein is CASSLTTGEQYF.